One sample yielded the 28 T cell receptor beta chains listed below, sequenced in a study of patients and donors after allogeneic stem cell transplantation. TCRdb called the RT-PCR reads again in MiXCR, with one record for every CDR3 protein. The sample carries about a million distinct CDR3 sequences, approximately 18% recorded once. Sample: blood, either unsorted or a sorted T cell fraction (not recorded which). Receptors originate from a human donor who was either an allogeneic HSCT recipient or a stem cell or donor lymphocyte infusion donor (not recorded which). It is not recorded whose cells these are; they may come from a transplant donor.

The chain links TRBV15 to TRBJ2-1; 8 bases match TRBD2. The CDR3 has 17 residues. Germline values: CDR1 LNHNV, CDR2 YYDKDF (reference sequence). After removal of 0 bases from V and 7 bases from J, the junction contained 11 bases not matched to a gene. The CDR3 here is CATSRDVSGSGLNEQFF. CDR3 bases: TGTGCCACCAGCAGAGATGTGAGCGGGAGTGGGTTGAATGAGCAGTTCTTC.

V gene TRBV12-3 or TRBV12-4 combines with J gene TRBJ1-6, with a tentative D call TRBD1 (5 bases). V dropped 3 bases and J dropped 7 bases, with 10 bases sitting between them. CDR3 length: 14 amino acids. CDR3 in amino acids: CASSFRDQNSPLHF. The CDR3 nucleotides are TGTGCCAGCAGTTTCCGGGACCAAAATTCACCCCTCCACTTT.

This clonotype was recorded only once. The V call is TRBV6-1, the J call TRBJ1-2, with a weak D call TRBD1 (5 bases). Looked up from germline, CDR1 is MNHNS and CDR2 is SASEGT. The V gene lost 2 bases and the J gene lost 4 bases, with 17 bases spanning the gap. This CDR3 comprises 16 residues. CDR3 protein: CASSELGGRLVYGYTF. The CDR3 nucleotides are TGTGCCAGCAGTGAACTTGGGGGGAGGCTCGTCTATGGCTACACCTTC.

The sample holds a few counts of this clonotype. V usage is TRBV7-8 and J usage is TRBJ1-1; TRBD1 might be the D (5 bases). The CDR3 covers 13 residues. Per the germline V gene, CDR1 is SGHVS and CDR2 is FQNEAQ. The V end was cut by 5 bases, the J end by 8 bases, with 15 bases between. The chain's CDR3 is CASSLIQGREAFF. In nucleotides, the CDR3 is TGTGCCAGCAGCCTGATCCAGGGTAGGGAAGCTTTCTTT. The full variable domain, completed using reference TRBV7-8 and TRBJ1-1, is GAGVSQSPRYKVAKRGQDVALRCDPISGHVSLFWYQQALGQGPEFLTYFQNEAQLDKSGLPSDRFFAERPEGSVSTLKIQRTQQEDSAVYLCASSLIQGREAFFGQGTRLTVV.

In its sample, this clonotype was seen a few times. The chain links TRBV7-8 to TRBJ2-7, with TRBD1 as a possible D gene (6 bases). The germline CDR1 and CDR2 sequences are SGHVS and FQNEAQ. Trimming stripped 3 bases from V and 4 bases from J, with 16 bases between. The CDR3 covers 15 residues. This chain's CDR3 is CASSFTGNSRYEQYF. The CDR3 nucleotides read TGTGCCAGCAGCTTTACAGGGAATTCAAGATACGAGCAGTACTTC.

Only a few counts were recorded for this clonotype. V gene TRBV12-3 or TRBV12-4 combines with J gene TRBJ2-7; weak D call: TRBD2 (6 bases). The CDR3 length is 13 residues. Deletions cut 6 bases from V and 7 bases from J, with 16 bases between. This CDR3 reads CASSTRDGGEQYF. As DNA, the CDR3 is TGTGCCAGCAGCACCCGGGACGGGGGAGAGCAGTACTTC.

The chain joins TRBV27 to TRBJ2-2; the match to TRBD1 covers 8 bases. The germline gives CDR1 MNHEY, CDR2 SMNVEV (reference sequence). CDR3 size: 19 residues. Trimming removed 5 bases from V and 1 base from J; junction bases left unmatched: 15. The CDR3 region is CASSPRGRGLSRNTGELFF. The CDR3 nucleotides are TGTGCCAGCAGTCCCCGTGGCAGGGGGCTAAGTAGGAACACCGGGGAGCTGTTTTTT.

The table lists this clonotype with a few counts. The chain links TRBV6-2 or TRBV6-3 to TRBJ2-7; 7 bases map to TRBD2. From germline, CDR1 is MNHEY and CDR2 SVGEGT. V lost 0 bases and J lost 2; bases outside the gene matches: 7. CDR3 size: 16 residues. The CDR3, as DNA: TGTGCCAGCAGTTACTCGACCGCGGGGGACGCCTACGAGCAGTACTTC. This encodes CASSYSTAGDAYEQYF.

At least ten counts were recorded for this clonotype. This chain uses TRBV5-1 with TRBJ2-3; D is possibly TRBD2 (6 bases). V was clipped by 6 bases and J by 4 bases, with 18 bases between them. The germline V gene encodes CDR1 SGHRS and CDR2 YFSETQ. CDR3 length: 15 residues. The CDR3 loop is CASTSGEASPDTQYF. The CDR3 coding sequence is TGCGCCAGCACATCCGGGGAGGCTTCCCCAGATACGCAGTATTTT.

This clonotype was counted a few times. J is TRBJ2-5 and V is TRBV6-1, with TRBD2 matching 9 bases. J lost 0 bases, V lost 6 bases, and 11 bases had no gene match. CDR3 length: 17 amino acids. The germline gives CDR1 MNHNS, CDR2 SASEGT. Here the CDR3 reads CASRSRPSGIYQETQYF. The CDR3 region has the DNA TGTGCCAGCAGGTCCCGACCTAGCGGGATATACCAAGAGACCCAGTACTTC.

The V call is TRBV18, the J call TRBJ2-3, with TRBD1 matching 8 bases. V was pared by 2 bases and J by 6 bases, with 10 bases of the junction left unmatched. CDR3 length: 16 residues. Germline V lookup: CDR1 KGHSH, CDR2 LQKENI. The CDR3 sequence: CASSPKRAGGMDTQYF. For the CDR3, the DNA is TGTGCCAGCTCACCAAAACGGGCAGGGGGCATGGATACGCAGTATTTT. Drawing the rest from reference TRBV18 and TRBJ2-3, the complete variable domain is NAGVMQNPRHLVRRRGQEARLRCSPMKGHSHVYWYRQLPEEGLKFMVYLQKENIIDESGMPKERFSAEFPKEGPSILRIQQVVRGDSAAYFCASSPKRAGGMDTQYFGPGTRLTVL.

This clonotype has a handful of counts. The rearrangement links TRBV7-9 to TRBJ2-7; D unclear. Germline V gene sequence: CDR1 SEHNR, CDR2 FQNEAQ (reference sequence). V was trimmed by 2 bases and J by 2 bases, leaving 13 bases between them. The CDR3 has 15 residues. The CDR3 sequence is CASSLTQGPPYEQYF. The CDR3 bases are TGTGCCAGCAGCTTAACCCAAGGACCACCCTACGAGCAGTACTTC. The full variable domain, in which reference TRBV7-9 and TRBJ2-7 provide the parts outside the CDR3, is DTGVSQNPRHKITKRGQNVTFRCDPISEHNRLYWYRQTLGQGPEFLTYFQNEAQLEKSRLLSDRFSAERPKGSFSTLEIQRTEQGDSAMYLCASSLTQGPPYEQYFGPGTRLTVT.

In this sample, this clonotype turned up a few times. The chain has TRBV27 and TRBJ2-3, with D possibly TRBD2 on 5 matching bases. The CDR3 is 15 amino acids. From germline, CDR1 is MNHEY and CDR2 SMNVEV (reference sequence). With 6 bases removed from V and 1 base from J, the gap between germline ends came to 14 bases. In DNA, the CDR3 is TGTGCCAGCAGCCCACTAGGGATAGGCACAGATACGCAGTATTTT. As protein: CASSPLGIGTDTQYF.

This clonotype was seen a few times. This rearrangement joins TRBV24-1 to TRBJ2-2; TRBD1 might be the D (5 bases). The germline gives CDR1 KGHDR, CDR2 SFDVKD. Trimming stripped 7 bases from V and 6 bases from J, with 17 bases between. The CDR3 spans 15 residues. The DNA for the CDR3 is TGTGCCACCAGAACAACAGGACCAGGCGCCGGGGAGCTGTTTTTT. Amino acid sequence: CATRTTGPGAGELFF.

This clonotype has only a few counts. The chain employs TRBV7-2 and TRBJ2-3; maybe TRBD2 (5 bases). Germline CDR1 is SGHTA and CDR2 is FQGNSA. The V end lost 5 bases, the J end lost 0 bases, and 9 bases lay between the germline ends. The length of the CDR3 is 14 residues. The CDR3 protein is CASSILVSTDTQYF. The CDR3 DNA follows: TGTGCCAGCAGCATACTAGTTAGCACAGATACGCAGTATTTT. Full variable domain (outside the CDR3, taken from reference TRBV7-2 and TRBJ2-3): GAGVSQSPSNKVTEKGKDVELRCDPISGHTALYWYRQSLGQGLEFLIYFQGNSAPDKSGLPSDRFSAERTGGSVSTLTIQRTQQEDSAVYLCASSILVSTDTQYFGPGTRLTVL.

The table lists this clonotype with many counts. V is TRBV12-3 or TRBV12-4 and J is TRBJ2-3; TRBD2 matches 9 bases. J lost 1 base, V lost 2 bases, and 4 bases had no gene match. CDR3 length: 16 amino acids. The CDR3 protein is CASSLLAGMGTDTQYF. The CDR3, as DNA: TGTGCCAGCAGTTTACTAGCGGGAATGGGCACAGATACGCAGTATTTT.

In its sample, this clonotype was seen a few times. The chain has TRBV20-1 and TRBJ1-1; weak D call: TRBD1 (5 bases). The CDR3 is made up of 15 amino acids. CDR1 and CDR2 (germline): DFQATT, SNEGSKA (reference sequence). The V and J ends lost 3 bases and 2 bases respectively, with 16 bases between them. CDR3 nucleotides: TGCAGTGCTAGCCCCCTCGCGAGGGGAAACACTGAAGCTTTCTTT. Translating gives CSASPLARGNTEAFF.

V gene TRBV2 combines with J gene TRBJ2-3; weak D call: TRBD1 (5 bases). Germline loops: CDR1 SNHLY, CDR2 FYNNEI. The CDR3 is 15 residues long. V was trimmed by 8 bases and J by 0 bases, leaving 15 bases between them. This chain's CDR3 is CASGYRKTSTDTQYF. For the CDR3, the DNA is TGTGCCAGCGGTTACAGGAAAACTAGCACAGATACGCAGTATTTT.

The gene calls are TRBV27 and TRBJ2-1; 10 nucleotides agree with TRBD2. Germline CDR1 MNHEY, CDR2 SMNVEV (reference sequence). The CDR3 is 17 amino acids. V gave up 4 bases and J gave up 9 bases; unmatched junction bases: 15. The CDR3 DNA sequence: TGTGCCAGCAGTTCCCCGGGGCCCAGCGGGAGGGCCTCTGAGCAGTTCTTC. Residues: CASSSPGPSGRASEQFF.

This clonotype was seen a few times. The J gene is TRBJ2-7, the V gene TRBV20-1; D not resolved. Germline V CDR1 and CDR2: DFQATT, SNEGSKA (reference sequence). Between the trimmed V and J ends, which lost 5 bases and 6 bases, there was a span of 14 bases. The CDR3 is 12 amino acids. The CDR3 is CSAYYPEREQYF. In DNA, the CDR3 is TGCAGTGCTTACTACCCGGAGCGCGAGCAGTACTTC.

This clonotype came up many times. The CDR3 sequence is CSVGHRGPTYEQYF. CDR3 nucleotides: TGCAGCGTTGGGCACAGGGGCCCAACCTACGAGCAGTACTTC. This chain uses TRBV29-1 with TRBJ2-7; TRBD1 agrees at 7 bases. This CDR3 comprises 14 residues. Germline V gene lookup returns CDR1 SQVTM and CDR2 ANQGSEA. The ends lost 4 bases at V and 2 bases at J; junction bases unmatched: 8.

This clonotype turned up a few times. The rearrangement links TRBV29-1 to TRBJ1-1; TRBD1 is a possible D gene (5 bases). CDR3 length: 12 amino acids. Per the germline V gene, CDR1 is SQVTM and CDR2 is ANQGSEA. Trimming stripped 4 bases from V and 6 bases from J, with 12 bases between. CDR3 sequence reads: CSVGAGWAEAFF. The DNA of the CDR3 is TGCAGCGTTGGGGCAGGGTGGGCTGAAGCTTTCTTT.

The V and J genes are TRBV20-1 and TRBJ1-2; no firm D call. V lost 4 bases and J lost 2, with 11 bases in between. Germline V lookup: CDR1 DFQATT, CDR2 SNEGSKA (reference sequence). The CDR3 consists of 13 residues. CDR3 sequence reads: CSAIQNHNYGYTF. In DNA, the CDR3 is TGCAGTGCTATACAAAACCACAACTATGGCTACACCTTC.

This clonotype was observed at least ten times. The rearrangement links TRBV11-3 to TRBJ2-1; D is ambiguous. Looked up from germline, CDR1 is SGHNT and CDR2 is YENEEA. The CDR3 spans 14 residues. V was clipped by 1 base and J by 4 bases, with 8 bases between them. CDR3 region: CASSLVAIYNEQFF. The CDR3 nucleotides are TGTGCCAGCAGCTTAGTTGCGATATACAATGAGCAGTTCTTC.

The rearrangement joins TRBV12-3 or TRBV12-4 to TRBJ1-2, with a tentative D call TRBD1 (5 bases). V gave up 1 base and J gave up 8 bases, with 14 bases separating them. The length of the CDR3 is 14 residues. In nucleotides, the CDR3 is TGTGCCAGCAGTTTAGTCGCCAGGGCTGGGGGCTACACCTTC. It yields the protein CASSLVARAGGYTF.

Only a few counts were recorded for this clonotype. The gene calls are TRBV5-1 and TRBJ2-5; D is undetermined. V was shortened by 4 bases and J by 4 bases, with 8 bases between the two germline ends. Germline CDR1 and CDR2: SGHRS and YFSETQ. The CDR3 is 12 residues long. The CDR3 DNA reads TGCGCCAGCAGCGGATTGAGAGAGACCCAGTACTTC. It codes for CASSGLRETQYF.

J is TRBJ2-2 and V is TRBV5-1; TRBD1 aligns across 7 bases. Per the germline V gene, CDR1 is SGHRS and CDR2 is YFSETQ. The CDR3 length is 17 residues. The J segment lost 1 base and the V segment lost 0 bases, leaving 6 bases of the junction unmatched. The CDR3 coding sequence is TGCGCCAGCAGCTTGGCGGGGCGACAGGGGAACACCGGGGAGCTGTTTTTT. Translation: CASSLAGRQGNTGELFF.

This chain uses TRBV5-1 with TRBJ1-2; TRBD1 aligns across 7 bases. Germline-derived CDR1 and CDR2 are SGHRS and YFSETQ. V dropped 1 base and J dropped 6; count of bases not matched to a gene: 6. The CDR3 is 14 amino acids. The chain's CDR3 is CASSLKGAQNGYTF. DNA of the CDR3: TGCGCCAGCAGCTTGAAGGGGGCGCAGAATGGCTACACCTTC.